The next 28 T cell receptor beta chains were all read from a single sample in a study of blood T cell repertoires in COVID-19. Sequencing was performed with immunoSEQ multiplex PCR; in TCRdb, only in-frame clones are kept and a portion is missing. This table has 150,000 to 200,000 clones, 82% appearing once. Sequenced input: peripheral blood. These receptors all come from a woman aged 70-85 years with acute or convalescent COVID-19.

This chain uses TRBV5-1 with TRBJ1-2, with D perhaps TRBD1 (5 bases). From germline, CDR1 is SGHRS and CDR2 YFSETQ. The CDR3 totals 15 residues. Between the trimmed V and J ends, which lost 1 base and 0 bases, there was a span of 10 bases. CDR3 nucleotides: TGCGCCAGCAGCTTGTGGGGCAACGCTAACTATGGCTACACCTTC. Translating it yields CASSLWGNANYGYTF.

This clone was picked up a small number of times. This chain joins TRBV27 and TRBJ2-7, with 9 bases lining up with TRBD2. V dropped 2 bases and J dropped 3; count of bases not matched to a gene: 8. Germline V gene sequence: CDR1 MNHEY, CDR2 SMNVEV (reference sequence). This CDR3 has 16 residues. The chain's CDR3 is CASSLMAGGTGYEQYF. The CDR3 bases are TGTGCCAGCAGTTTAATGGCGGGAGGGACCGGCTACGAGCAGTACTTC.

J is TRBJ1-3 and V is TRBV7-6, with 10 bases aligning to TRBD1. Germline loops: CDR1 SGHVS, CDR2 FNYEAQ. With 4 bases clipped from V and 9 bases from J, the junction kept 9 bases outside the gene matches. The CDR3 length is 15 residues. CDR3: CASSSPGQGLGTIYF. The CDR3 DNA reads as TGTGCCAGCAGCTCGCCGGGACAGGGGTTGGGCACCATATATTTT.

The V call is TRBV5-5, the J call TRBJ1-1; 11 bases are shared with TRBD1. J gave up 1 base and V 2 bases, and 4 bases lay outside the gene matches. The CDR3 length is 16 residues. Germline V lookup: CDR1 SGHKS, CDR2 YYEKEE (reference sequence). The CDR3 region is CASSLGQGAQNTEAFF. The CDR3 DNA reads TGTGCCAGCAGCTTAGGACAGGGGGCACAGAACACTGAAGCTTTCTTT.

CDR3 amino acids: CASSLDRGSNSPLHF. CDR3 bases: TGCGCCAGCAGCTTGGACAGGGGATCTAATTCACCCCTCCACTTT. This sequence joins TRBV5-1 and TRBJ1-6, with 7 bases aligning to TRBD1. Trimming removed 0 bases from V and 6 bases from J; junction bases left unmatched: 3. In germline, CDR1 is SGHRS, CDR2 YFSETQ. CDR3 length: 15 residues.

The chain has TRBV9 and TRBJ1-4, with unresolved D. Deletions cut 4 bases from V and 5 bases from J, with 15 bases between. CDR1 is SGDLS, CDR2 YYNGEE, per germline. This CDR3 has 15 residues. CDR3 amino acids: CASSPAGQENEKLFF. The CDR3 DNA reads as TGTGCCAGCAGCCCCGCGGGTCAGGAGAATGAAAAACTGTTTTTT.

The chain is built from TRBV19 and TRBJ1-6; 7 bases map to TRBD1. The CDR3 sequence is 15 residues long. The junction had 13 bases not matched to a gene; V was cut back by 9 bases and J by 8 bases. Germline lookup yields CDR1 LNHDA and CDR2 SQIVND (reference sequence). For the CDR3, the DNA is TGTGCCAGCGGAGACGGACAGGCTGGGTATTCACCCCTCCACTTT. Its translation is CASGDGQAGYSPLHF. The entire variable domain, with the rest obtained from reference TRBV19 and TRBJ1-6, is as follows: DGGITQSPKYLFRKEGQNVTLSCEQNLNHDAMYWYRQDPGQGLRLIYYSQIVNDFQKGDIAEGYSVSREKKESFPLTVTSAQKNPTAFYLCASGDGQAGYSPLHFGNGTRLTVT.

Only a few counts were recorded for this clone. The rearrangement joins TRBV30 to TRBJ1-2; 9 nucleotides agree with TRBD1. The CDR3 extends over 13 amino acids. With 7 bases clipped from V and 0 bases from J, the junction kept 3 bases outside the gene matches. The V gene's germline CDR1 is GTSNPN and CDR2 SVGIG (reference sequence). Here the CDR3 reads CASGQGTNYGYTF. The CDR3 DNA is TGTGCCTCCGGACAGGGGACTAACTATGGCTACACCTTC.

The gene calls are TRBV27 and TRBJ2-1; TRBD2 aligns across 13 bases. Germline CDR1 is MNHEY and CDR2 is SMNVEV (reference sequence). With V trimmed by 5 bases and J by 6 bases, 4 bases remained unmatched. The CDR3 has 15 amino acids. The DNA for the CDR3 is TGTGCCAGCAGTACTGGACTAGCGGGGGCCAATGAGCAGTTCTTC. The encoded protein is CASSTGLAGANEQFF.

J is TRBJ2-5 and V is TRBV6-5; TRBD1 aligns across 9 bases. Germline CDR1 is MNHEY and CDR2 is SVGAGI. The junction had 9 bases not matched to a gene; V was cut back by 6 bases and J by 10 bases. The CDR3 loop spans 13 amino acids. CDR3 nucleotide sequence: TGTGCCAGCAGGGGTGATGGGACAGGGATCCAGTACTTC. Its translation: CASRGDGTGIQYF.

The gene calls are TRBV23-1 and TRBJ2-2; 7 nucleotides align to TRBD2. TRBV23-1 is identified as an open reading frame with a role that is uncertain. V lost 0 bases and J lost 3; bases outside the gene matches: 13. The CDR3 spans 19 residues. The CDR3 nucleotides read TGCGCCAGCAGTCAATCTCCTTTCGGCAGGGAGGGCCACACCGGGGAGCTGTTTTTT. It specifies CASSQSPFGREGHTGELFF.

The J gene is TRBJ1-3, the V gene TRBV7-2; possibly TRBD1 for D (6 bases). V lost 1 base, J lost 0 bases, and 10 bases lay in between. Germline lookup yields CDR1 SGHTA and CDR2 FQGNSA. This CDR3 comprises 16 residues. CDR3 DNA sequence: TGTGCCAGCAGCTTAGTGACAGGCCTCTCTGGAAACACCATATATTTT. This encodes CASSLVTGLSGNTIYF.

The CDR3 is CASSVDLMSPLHF. The CDR3 nucleotides read TGTGCCAGCAGCGTCGACTTAATGTCACCCCTCCACTTT. The rearrangement uses TRBV2 and TRBJ1-6; no clear D. The V end lost 6 bases, the J end lost 10 bases, and 13 bases lay between the germline ends. The length of the CDR3 is 13 residues. Germline V gene lookup returns CDR1 SNHLY and CDR2 FYNNEI.

The V and J genes are TRBV7-2 and TRBJ1-2; TRBD1 matches 9 bases. This CDR3 is 14 amino acids long. The junction had 10 bases not matched to a gene; V was cut back by 10 bases and J by 4 bases. From germline, CDR1 is SGHTA and CDR2 FQGNSA. CDR3 nucleotide sequence: TGTGCCACCTCAGACCGGACAGGGGCCTATGGCTACACCTTC. This sequence encodes CATSDRTGAYGYTF.

J is TRBJ1-4 and V is TRBV5-1, with a tentative D call TRBD1 (5 bases). This CDR3 is built from 16 residues. Germline V lookup: CDR1 SGHRS, CDR2 YFSETQ. V shed 1 base and J shed 4 bases, with 14 bases lying between them. Written as DNA, the CDR3 is TGCGCCAGCAGCTTGACCCCTGGGGCCCTTAATGAAAAACTGTTTTTT. The encoded protein is CASSLTPGALNEKLFF.

V gene TRBV10-1 combines with J gene TRBJ2-5, with 9 bases aligning to TRBD2. Germline values: CDR1 WNHNN, CDR2 SYGVQD (reference sequence). CDR3 length: 16 residues. The junction had 4 bases not matched to a gene; V was cut back by 0 bases and J by 2 bases. The CDR3 bases are TGCGCCAGCAGTGAGTCTTCGACTAGCGGACAAGAGACCCAGTACTTC. It is translated as CASSESSTSGQETQYF.

This clone was found a few times. The chain employs TRBV7-9 and TRBJ1-4; 10 nucleotides match TRBD1. Germline V CDR1 and CDR2: SEHNR, FQNEAQ (reference sequence). J gave up 7 bases and V 5 bases, and 4 bases lay outside the gene matches. This CDR3 comprises 14 residues. The CDR3 DNA reads as TGTGCCAGCAGCCTGGACAGGGGGAGTGAAAAACTGTTTTTT. This sequence encodes CASSLDRGSEKLFF.

The rearrangement links TRBV5-1 to TRBJ2-3, with 14 positions matching TRBD2. The CDR3 length is 16 residues. Trimming removed 3 bases from V and 3 bases from J; junction bases left unmatched: 3. The V gene's germline CDR1 is SGHRS and CDR2 YFSETQ. CDR3 sequence reads: CASSSGLAGGTDTQYF. CDR3 nucleotide sequence: TGCGCCAGCAGCTCAGGACTAGCGGGAGGAACAGATACGCAGTATTTT.

This chain joins TRBV7-6 and TRBJ2-7; TRBD1 is a possible D gene (5 bases). Trimming cost V 0 bases and J 1 base, with 10 bases left between them. Germline loops: CDR1 SGHVS, CDR2 FNYEAQ. This CDR3 comprises 15 residues. The CDR3 DNA is TGTGCCAGCAGCTTAGCGGATGACAGATCCTACGAGCAGTACTTC. Its translation is CASSLADDRSYEQYF.

The chain recombines TRBV6-4 with TRBJ2-2, with D possibly being TRBD2 (5 bases). Trimming removed 4 bases from V and 5 bases from J, with 8 bases in between. The CDR3 loop spans 13 amino acids. CDR1 and CDR2 from the germline V gene are MRHNA and SNTAGT. The CDR3 loop reads CASSGGRTGELFF. The CDR3 coding sequence is TGTGCCAGCAGTGGAGGGCGGACCGGGGAGCTGTTTTTT.

This sequence joins TRBV14 and TRBJ2-7; 7 nucleotides agree with TRBD1. Per the germline V gene, CDR1 is SGHDN and CDR2 is FVKESK. Trimming removed 3 bases from V and 3 bases from J; junction bases left unmatched: 5. The CDR3 is 14 residues long. The CDR3 coding sequence is TGTGCCAGCAGCCACGACAGGGACGTCTACGAGCAGTACTTC. It translates to CASSHDRDVYEQYF.

The table lists this clone with a count of one. This chain uses TRBV5-1 with TRBJ1-2; 7 bases align to TRBD1. Losses at the gene ends were 2 bases for V and 0 bases for J; bases not matched to a gene: 7. This CDR3 contains 16 residues. Germline CDR1 SGHRS, CDR2 YFSETQ. In DNA, the CDR3 is TGCGCCAGCAGCTTTACTCGGACAGGTTCTAACTATGGCTACACCTTC. Protein product: CASSFTRTGSNYGYTF.

V usage is TRBV3-1 (or the pseudogene TRBV3-2) and J usage is TRBJ2-2, with a weak D call TRBD2 (5 bases). CDR1 LGHDT and CDR2 YNNKEL come from the germline V gene (reference sequence). V lost 4 bases and J 4 bases, leaving 19 bases between the germline ends. The CDR3 length is 17 residues. CDR3 bases: TGTGCCAGCAGCCTGGCGGGTAGCAATTCGGGCACCGGGGAGCTGTTTTTT. Its protein product is CASSLAGSNSGTGELFF.

This clone was recorded a few times. This chain uses TRBV5-1 with TRBJ1-1; D may be TRBD1 (5 bases). Trimming pared 3 bases from V and 8 bases from J, leaving 17 bases between. Germline CDR1 is SGHRS and CDR2 is YFSETQ. The CDR3 runs 14 residues. The CDR3 reads CASSSPAGSAEAFF. Here the CDR3 DNA reads TGCGCCAGCAGCTCCCCTGCAGGGTCCGCAGAAGCTTTCTTT. The full variable domain, completed using reference TRBV5-1 and TRBJ1-1, is KAGVTQTPRYLIKTRGQQVTLSCSPISGHRSVSWYQQTPGQGLQFLFEYFSETQRNKGNFPGRFSGRQFSNSRSEMNVSTLELGDSALYLCASSSPAGSAEAFFGQGTRLTVV.

The chain couples TRBV12-3 or TRBV12-4 to TRBJ1-2, with a weak D call TRBD1 (5 bases). The CDR3 consists of 13 residues. V was shortened by 3 bases and J by 8 bases, with 13 bases between the two germline ends. CDR3 sequence (DNA): TGTGCCAGCAGTTTGCAGGGTCTATACGGCTACACCTTC. Translation: CASSLQGLYGYTF.

J is TRBJ1-2 and V is TRBV19; D is perhaps TRBD1 (6 bases). The CDR3 covers 14 residues. V was clipped by 2 bases and J by 7 bases, with 14 bases between them. CDR1 is LNHDA, CDR2 SQIVND, per germline (reference sequence). The CDR3 sequence: CASSIQGRSSGYTF. The DNA for the CDR3 is TGTGCCAGTAGTATACAGGGGCGGAGTTCTGGCTACACCTTC.

The rearrangement links TRBV19 to TRBJ1-3, with 7 bases lining up with TRBD1. V was pared by 6 bases and J by 0 bases, with 2 bases of the junction left unmatched. The CDR3 has 14 amino acids. The germline CDR1 and CDR2 sequences are LNHDA and SQIVND (reference sequence). In DNA, the CDR3 is TGTGCCAGTAGGGACAGGTACTCTGGAAACACCATATATTTT. This gives the protein CASRDRYSGNTIYF.

This clone was detected once. The rearrangement links TRBV7-2 to TRBJ2-7; 8 positions match TRBD2. CDR3 length: 16 residues. Trimming cost V 2 bases and J 3 bases; bases outside gene matches: 9. Germline CDR1 SGHTA, CDR2 FQGNSA. CDR3 sequence (DNA): TGTGCCAGCAGCTTACAGTCGGGGGGGTCTAACTACGAGCAGTACTTC. Residues: CASSLQSGGSNYEQYF. The full variable domain, in which reference TRBV7-2 and TRBJ2-7 provide the parts outside the CDR3, is GAGVSQSPSNKVTEKGKDVELRCDPISGHTALYWYRQSLGQGLEFLIYFQGNSAPDKSGLPSDRFSAERTGGSVSTLTIQRTQQEDSAVYLCASSLQSGGSNYEQYFGPGTRLTVT.